This TCR beta chain was sequenced during a study of blood T cells in healthy people across ages. A remark on this clonotype: The antigen is undetermined.

Notes on the study in general: Higher diversity, along with more naive CD4+ cells, distinguished long-lived donors from aged donors.

Combining a sample-barcoded 5' primer with a J-beta primer mix, a second PCR ran for roughly 6 to 12 cycles. TCRdb re-derived calls from the 5' RACE reads in MiXCR, one entry per CDR3 protein. Here the sample spans 780,000 or so distinct CDR3 sequences, roughly 50% being singletons. The sequenced sample consisted of blood. This clonotype originated in a man at least 80 years old in good health.

This CDR3 reads CASSAGQGFSGNTIYF. Here the CDR3 DNA reads TGTGCCAGCAGCGCGGGACAGGGGTTCTCTGGAAACACCATATATTTT. The chain uses TRBV27 and TRBJ1-3, with TRBD1 identical over 10 bases. V was clipped by 6 bases and J by 0 bases; unmatched bases: 5. The CDR3 runs 16 residues. Germline V lookup: CDR1 MNHEY, CDR2 SMNVEV (reference sequence).